Following are 32 T cell receptor beta chains from one sample sequenced in a study of response to subunit inactivated influenza vaccine. TCRdb itself ran the RT-PCR reads through MiXCR, one entry per CDR3 protein. In the table there are approximately 530,000 distinct CDR3 sequences, 6.5% to 8% of which are singletons. The specimen was PBMCs from blood, collected less than 30 months after vaccination. These receptors originate from a man in his fifties or sixties who received an inactivated influenza vaccine.

The chain is built from TRBV3-1 and TRBJ2-3; the match to TRBD1 covers 9 bases. This CDR3 region has 15 residues. CDR1 and CDR2 (germline): LGHDT, YNNKEL (reference sequence). The V and J ends lost 5 bases and 3 bases, in that order; junction bases with no gene match: 6. In DNA, the CDR3 is TGTGCCAGCAGCGGAAACAGGGGGCTGACAGATACGCAGTATTTT. Translated: CASSGNRGLTDTQYF.

This clonotype has more than one count but fewer than ten. This chain joins TRBV19 and TRBJ2-5; 8 positions agree with TRBD1. V lost 9 bases to trimming and J lost 1 base; unmatched junction nucleotides: 4. The germline CDR1 and CDR2 sequences are LNHDA and SQIVND (reference sequence). The CDR3 runs to 13 residues. In DNA, the CDR3 is TGTGCCAGCAGACAGGGGACCCAAGAGACCCAGTACTTC. This encodes CASRQGTQETQYF.

This chain connects TRBV9 to TRBJ2-1; 8 bases are a match to TRBD2. The J segment lost 8 bases and the V segment lost 2 bases, leaving 6 bases of the junction unmatched. This CDR3 has 14 amino acids. Germline V gene sequence: CDR1 SGDLS, CDR2 YYNGEE. The CDR3 spells CASSVGGGLDEQFF. Here the CDR3 DNA reads TGTGCCAGCAGCGTCGGGGGGGGCCTTGATGAGCAGTTCTTC.

This clonotype was detected only a few times. The gene calls are TRBV2 and TRBJ2-1; the match to TRBD2 covers 7 bases. Germline V gene sequence: CDR1 SNHLY, CDR2 FYNNEI. The CDR3 has 17 amino acids. Unmatched junction bases numbered 12, after V lost 3 bases and J lost 4 bases. The CDR3: CASSDLGPGRGYNEQFF. Written as DNA, the CDR3 is TGTGCCAGCAGTGATCTCGGCCCGGGGAGGGGTTACAATGAGCAGTTCTTC.

There are many counts of this clonotype. This chain links TRBV12-3 or TRBV12-4 with TRBJ2-1; D perhaps matches TRBD2 (5 bases). CDR3 size: 15 residues. V lost 4 bases and J 8 bases, leaving 18 bases between the germline ends. CDR3 coding DNA: TGTGCCAGCAGTTCACAAACTAGGATTGTTGATGAGCAGTTCTTC. Translated, it gives CASSSQTRIVDEQFF.

This clonotype was seen a few times. V is TRBV7-2 and J is TRBJ2-5; 8 nucleotides agree with TRBD2. Trimming cost V 5 bases and J 5 bases; bases outside gene matches: 10. Germline V gene lookup returns CDR1 SGHTA and CDR2 FQGNSA. The CDR3 extends over 15 amino acids. The DNA for the CDR3 is TGTGCCAGCAGCCGCACCCGGGGGGGGTTGGAGACCCAGTACTTC. This sequence encodes CASSRTRGGLETQYF.

The chain has TRBV2 and TRBJ2-7; D gene uncertain. The CDR3 length is 13 residues. V was pared by 1 base and J by 5 bases, with 9 bases between. Germline-derived CDR1 and CDR2 are SNHLY and FYNNEI. CDR3 loop: CASSEEPVHEQYF. In DNA form, the CDR3 reads TGTGCCAGCAGTGAAGAACCAGTCCACGAGCAGTACTTC.

The chain is built from TRBV7-3 and TRBJ2-2; maybe TRBD1 (5 bases). CDR1 and CDR2 from the germline V gene are SGHTA and FQGTGA. Trimming cost V 5 bases and J 4 bases, with 17 bases left between them. This CDR3 spans 16 amino acids. CDR3 region: CASSIPQQGGTGELFF. Here the CDR3 DNA reads TGTGCCAGCAGCATACCCCAGCAGGGCGGCACCGGGGAGCTGTTTTTT.

This clonotype has at least ten counts. Written as DNA, the CDR3 is TGTGCCAGCAGTTCCGGGACAGCTGTCCCGACCCAGTACTTC. Translated: CASSSGTAVPTQYF. This rearrangement joins TRBV7-9 to TRBJ2-5; 7 bases are a match to TRBD1. The CDR3 runs 14 residues. The germline V gene encodes CDR1 SEHNR and CDR2 FQNEAQ (reference sequence). Trimming removed 6 bases from V and 7 bases from J; junction bases left unmatched: 11.

As regards this clonotype: A single base separates this from a much larger clone, so it may be a read error. The chain recombines TRBV15 with TRBJ2-7; D is unclear. Germline V gene lookup returns CDR1 LNHNV and CDR2 YYDKDF (reference sequence). V was cut by 3 bases and J by 7 bases, with 10 bases left in between. The CDR3 runs to 12 residues. For the CDR3, the DNA is TGTGCCACCAGCAGGCGAGAGGCAGAGCAGTACTTC. Translating gives CATSRREAEQYF.

This chain connects TRBV7-8 to TRBJ1-1, with 7 bases identical to TRBD1. Trimming at V came to 5 bases and at J to 2 bases, leaving 5 bases not matched to a gene. The CDR3 spans 14 residues. Germline values: CDR1 SGHVS, CDR2 FQNEAQ. The CDR3 nucleotides read TGTGCCAGCAGCCCACCAGGGGGTAACACTGAAGCTTTCTTT. It translates to CASSPPGGNTEAFF.

A few counts support this clonotype. This chain joins TRBV6-5 and TRBJ1-2; weak D call: TRBD1 (5 bases). CDR3 size: 18 residues. Germline assignment: CDR1 MNHEY and CDR2 SVGAGI. Trimming removed 2 bases at V and 3 bases at J, with 22 bases between. The CDR3 bases are TGTGCCAGCAGTTACCACCTTGGAGGTTCGGGGGATGACTATGGCTACACCTTC. It encodes CASSYHLGGSGDDYGYTF.

This clonotype was recorded a few times. This sequence joins TRBV6-5 and TRBJ2-7; TRBD1 matches 7 bases. From germline, CDR1 is MNHEY and CDR2 SVGAGI. The CDR3 has 17 amino acids. The trim removed 2 bases at V and 0 bases at J, leaving 10 bases unmatched. CDR3 region: CASSYGMPGQSSYEQYF. The DNA of the CDR3 is TGTGCCAGCAGTTACGGGATGCCGGGACAGAGCTCCTACGAGCAGTACTTC.

This clonotype was picked up many times. V is TRBV12-3 or TRBV12-4 and J is TRBJ1-5, with TRBD1 matching 8 bases. V was clipped by 4 bases and J by 6 bases; unmatched bases: 5. The CDR3 has 14 residues. The CDR3 DNA reads as TGTGCCAGCAGTTCCACAGGGGGAGGTCAGCCCCAGCATTTT. Translating it yields CASSSTGGGQPQHF.

J is TRBJ2-7 and V is TRBV4-3; TRBD2 is a possible D gene (6 bases). Trimming shortened V by 3 bases and J by 2 bases, and 11 bases separated the two germline ends. Germline assignment: CDR1 LGHNA and CDR2 YSLEER. The CDR3 loop spans 14 amino acids. CDR3 residues: CASSHSGGTYEQYF. CDR3 in DNA: TGCGCCAGCAGCCACTCCGGCGGGACCTACGAGCAGTACTTC.

Many counts were recorded for this clonotype. Here the CDR3 DNA reads TGCAGTGCCGCCCTCCCGGGGGTCGAGCAGTACTTC. This gives the protein CSAALPGVEQYF. The chain recombines TRBV20-1 with TRBJ2-7; D is possibly TRBD2 (6 bases). CDR3 length: 12 residues. Germline loops: CDR1 DFQATT, CDR2 SNEGSKA (reference sequence). Deletions cut 6 bases from V and 6 bases from J, with 15 bases between.

The chain has TRBV11-2 and TRBJ2-7; D remains unclear. Looked up from germline, CDR1 is SGHAT and CDR2 is FQNNGV. V shed 2 bases and J shed 10 bases, with 9 bases lying between them. The CDR3 is 11 residues long. The CDR3 sequence: CASSLTTFQYF. CDR3 coding DNA: TGTGCCAGCAGCTTAACCACTTTCCAGTACTTC.

In its sample, this clonotype was seen many times. CDR3 sequence: CASSLGSGSNQPQHF. CDR3 nucleotide sequence: TGTGCCAGCAGCTTAGGGTCAGGTAGCAATCAGCCCCAGCATTTT. The chain couples TRBV7-8 to TRBJ1-5; D remains unclear. The CDR3 has 15 amino acids. Germline-derived CDR1 and CDR2 are SGHVS and FQNEAQ. The V end lost 1 base, the J end lost 0 bases, and 7 bases lay between the germline ends.

This clonotype was observed a handful of times. The chain links TRBV6-1 to TRBJ2-1; unclear D gene. The length of the CDR3 is 13 residues. Trimming took off 5 bases at V and 4 bases at J, with 9 bases between the two ends. Germline V CDR1 and CDR2: MNHNS, SASEGT. The CDR3 DNA reads TGTGCCAGCAGTACAGCAATTTACAATGAGCAGTTCTTC. It specifies CASSTAIYNEQFF.

This clonotype was recorded a few times. The rearrangement joins TRBV5-1 to TRBJ2-2; 9 bases agree with TRBD1. The CDR3 is 15 amino acids. CDR1 and CDR2 from the germline V gene are SGHRS and YFSETQ. Trimming cost V 2 bases and J 3 bases; bases outside gene matches: 2. The CDR3 protein is CASSFDRGDTGELFF. For the CDR3, the DNA is TGCGCCAGCAGCTTTGACAGGGGGGACACCGGGGAGCTGTTTTTT.

This clonotype was detected only a few times. V and J are TRBV28 and TRBJ1-5; possible D gene TRBD1, 6 bases. V was clipped by 8 bases and J by 3 bases, with 17 bases between them. From germline, CDR1 is MDHEN and CDR2 SYDVKM. The CDR3 contains 15 residues. CDR3 nucleotides: TGTGCCAGCCGAGTTCAGGGGCCCTTCAATCAGCCCCAGCATTTT. It codes for CASRVQGPFNQPQHF.

The sample holds a few counts of this clonotype. The chain uses TRBV7-9 and TRBJ2-1; D perhaps matches TRBD2 (5 bases). CDR1 is SEHNR and CDR2 is FQNEAQ in the germline V gene (reference sequence). The CDR3 runs 13 residues. V was cut by 3 bases and J by 8 bases, with 11 bases left in between. In DNA, the CDR3 is TGTGCCAGCAGCTTTGGGAGTAGGGATGAGCAGTTCTTC. Its protein product is CASSFGSRDEQFF.

The V and J genes are TRBV20-1 and TRBJ2-5, with D unresolved. The CDR3 runs to 13 residues. Germline V gene lookup returns CDR1 DFQATT and CDR2 SNEGSKA (reference sequence). V lost 4 bases, J lost 2 bases, and 11 bases lay in between. CDR3 amino acids: CSAIRTVQETQYF. Written as DNA, the CDR3 is TGCAGTGCTATCCGGACGGTACAAGAGACCCAGTACTTC.

This clonotype occurred a few times. V is TRBV20-1 and J is TRBJ2-4; tentative D call: TRBD2 (6 bases). Germline CDR1 reads DFQATT; CDR2 reads SNEGSKA (reference sequence). V gave up 0 bases and J gave up 6 bases, with 18 bases separating them. CDR3 size: 16 residues. The CDR3 DNA sequence: TGCAGTGCTAGAGATAGCAATAGCGGATTCGCAAACATTCAGTACTTC. It specifies CSARDSNSGFANIQYF.

V is TRBV6-2 or TRBV6-3 and J is TRBJ2-7; possibly TRBD1 for D (5 bases). Germline V lookup: CDR1 MNHEY, CDR2 SVGEGT. This CDR3 has 15 residues. V lost 7 bases and J 2 bases, leaving 18 bases between the germline ends. The CDR3 here is CASNPYGQGPYEQYF. The CDR3 bases are TGTGCCAGCAACCCCTATGGGCAGGGCCCCTACGAGCAGTACTTC.

This chain connects TRBV4-1 to TRBJ1-2, with D possibly matching TRBD1 (5 bases). V gave up 4 bases and J gave up 5 bases, with 20 bases separating them. The CDR3 extends over 16 amino acids. Per germline, CDR1 MGHRA and CDR2 YSYEKL. Written as DNA, the CDR3 is TGCGCCAGCAGCCCCATCGGTACTACAGGAGGATATGGCTACACCTTC. Translation gives CASSPIGTTGGYGYTF.

The V gene is TRBV3-1, the J gene TRBJ1-2; D unclear. This CDR3 region has 15 residues. Germline lookup yields CDR1 LGHDT and CDR2 YNNKEL (reference sequence). Trimming shortened V by 0 bases and J by 6 bases, and 14 bases separated the two germline ends. Written as DNA, the CDR3 is TGTGCCAGCAGCCAAGATCCCGCGTATCAGGATGGCTACACCTTC. It yields the protein CASSQDPAYQDGYTF.

This clonotype was seen at least ten times. The V and J genes are TRBV5-1 and TRBJ1-1; D unresolved. CDR1 and CDR2 from the germline V gene are SGHRS and YFSETQ. CDR3 length: 15 amino acids. V lost 4 bases and J lost 0, with 13 bases in between. The CDR3 coding sequence is TGCGCCAGCAGCGTCCTCGGACGGATGAACACTGAAGCTTTCTTT. Protein: CASSVLGRMNTEAFF.

This clonotype showed up many times. The rearrangement links TRBV18 to TRBJ2-3; D might be TRBD1 or TRBD2, each matching 5 bases. The CDR3 length is 13 residues. V shed 2 bases and J shed 5 bases, with 8 bases lying between them. Germline CDR1 KGHSH, CDR2 LQKENI. The DNA of the CDR3 is TGTGCCAGCTCACCAGGGGCGGGAGATACGCAGTATTTT. It yields the protein CASSPGAGDTQYF.

The chain carries TRBV2 and TRBJ1-5; no clear D gene. V was clipped by 7 bases and J by 7 bases, with 17 bases between them. Germline CDR1 is SNHLY and CDR2 is FYNNEI. CDR3 length: 14 amino acids. For the CDR3, the DNA is TGTGCCAGCACCAAAGAGAGGGTTCGCCAGCCCCAGCATTTT. Translated: CASTKERVRQPQHF. Based on the CDR3 plus reference TRBV2 and TRBJ1-5, the full variable domain is EPEVTQTPSHQVTQMGQEVILRCVPISNHLYFYWYRQILGQKVEFLVSFYNNEISEKSEIFDDQFSVERPDGSNFTLKIRSTKLEDSAMYFCASTKERVRQPQHFGDGTRLSIL.

V is TRBV4-3 and J is TRBJ2-5; weak D call: TRBD1 (6 bases). Trimming took off 3 bases at V and 4 bases at J, with 21 bases between the two ends. This CDR3 has 17 amino acids. CDR1 and CDR2 (germline): LGHNA, YSLEER. The CDR3 DNA follows: TGCGCCAGCAGCCAGGGGGCAGGGTTTAGTTCACTAGAGACCCAGTACTTC. It encodes CASSQGAGFSSLETQYF.

Here the CDR3 DNA reads TGTGCCAGCAGCTCAGGGGTTAGTGGCTACACCTTC. Translated, it gives CASSSGVSGYTF. This rearrangement joins TRBV12-3 or TRBV12-4 to TRBJ1-2, with a weak D call TRBD1 (6 bases). V lost 6 bases, J lost 7 bases, and 12 bases lay in between. The CDR3 totals 12 residues.